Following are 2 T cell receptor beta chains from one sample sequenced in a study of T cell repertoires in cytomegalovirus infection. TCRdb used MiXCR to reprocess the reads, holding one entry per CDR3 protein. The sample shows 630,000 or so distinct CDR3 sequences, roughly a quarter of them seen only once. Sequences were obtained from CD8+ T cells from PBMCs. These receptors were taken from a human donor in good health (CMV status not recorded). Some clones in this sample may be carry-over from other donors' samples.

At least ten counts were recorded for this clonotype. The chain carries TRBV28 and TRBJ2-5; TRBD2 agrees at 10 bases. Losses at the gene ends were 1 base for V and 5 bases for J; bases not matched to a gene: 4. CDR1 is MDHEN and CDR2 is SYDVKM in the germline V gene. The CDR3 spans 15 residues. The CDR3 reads CASSLFTSGVETQYF. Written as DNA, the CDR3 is TGTGCCAGCAGTTTATTCACTAGCGGGGTCGAGACCCAGTACTTC.

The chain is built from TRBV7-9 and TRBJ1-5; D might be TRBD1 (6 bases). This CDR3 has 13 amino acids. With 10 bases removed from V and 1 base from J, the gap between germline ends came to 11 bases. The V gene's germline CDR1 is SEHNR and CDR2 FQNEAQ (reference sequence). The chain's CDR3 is CATQGSSNQPQHF. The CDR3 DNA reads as TGTGCCACCCAGGGGAGCAGCAATCAGCCCCAGCATTTT.